These T cell receptor beta chains were read from a single sample in a study of CD8+CD57+ T cells in acquired aplastic anemia. TCRdb re-called the reads through MiXCR, storing one row per CDR3 protein. This table holds 200,000 to 250,000 distinct CDR3 sequences, 34% found once. Sequences were obtained from sorted CD4+, CD8+, or CD8+CD57+ T cells (not recorded which) from PBMCs. These receptors came from a human donor in good health, serving as a control. CDR3s include the opening cysteine and the closing phenylalanine or tryptophan. The D gene is left open where the match is weak. Not all rows give a size; the values are once, few, many and, for expanded clones, a class.

j_call clone_size d_call v_call cdr3_nt cdr3_aa
TRBJ2-7 few NA TRBV30 TGTGCCTGGAGTCCAAACGGTCTCCCTGGCGACGAGCAGTACTTC CAWSPNGLPGDEQYF
TRBJ2-1 NA NA TRBV7-3 TGTGCCAGCAGCTCAGAAACTGGTTACGAGCAGTTCTTC CASSSETGYEQFF
TRBJ1-1 few NA TRBV3-1 TGTGCCAGCAGCCAAGGTTACACAATGAACACTGAAGCTTTCTTT CASSQGYTMNTEAFF
TRBJ2-1 few NA TRBV11-2 TGTGCCAGCAGCTTAGAAAGGTTGACCCGGGGTTTTGGTCTGTCGAGTGGTGAGCAGTTCTTC CASSLERLTRGFGLSSGEQFF
TRBJ2-7 NA NA TRBV5-1 TGCGCCAGCAGCGCTGAGCCCCTCGGACGCCCCGAACAGTACTTC CASSAEPLGRPEQYF
TRBJ2-1 few TRBD1 TRBV12-3/TRBV12-4 TGTGCCAGCAGTTTCAGGGGGCAATACAATGAGCAGTTCTTC CASSFRGQYNEQFF
TRBJ1-2 many NA TRBV2 TGTGCCAGCATTGCGACCCCGGCAGGGTATGGCTACACCTTC CASIATPAGYGYTF
TRBJ2-7 many NA TRBV5-4 TGTGCCAGCAGCCTCGACCTGCAGTCCGAGCAGTACTTC CASSLDLQSEQYF
TRBJ2-7 NA TRBD1 TRBV2 TGTGCCAGCAGTGACGTTCGACAGGGTTACTACGAGCAGTACTTC CASSDVRQGYYEQYF
TRBJ1-1 many NA TRBV7-2 TGTGCCAGCAGCGATGTGGAAGCTTTCTTT CASSDVEAFF
TRBJ2-5 few TRBD2 TRBV5-1 TGCGCCAGCACCCCGGGGGGGCGGACCGACCAGTACTTC CASTPGGRTDQYF
TRBJ1-1 NA NA TRBV5-1 TGCGCCAGCAGCTTGGCCTCAGGGTTTAACACTGAAGCTTTCTTT CASSLASGFNTEAFF
TRBJ1-2 NA NA TRBV12-3/TRBV12-4 TGTGCCAGCAGTTTAACCGGCTTGGGCTACACCTTC CASSLTGLGYTF
TRBJ2-5 many TRBD1 TRBV29-1 TGCAGCGTCGATAGAACCGGGACAGGTGAGACCCAGTACTTC CSVDRTGTGETQYF
TRBJ2-1 many TRBD2 TRBV29-1 TGCAGCGTTGAGAGACTAGCGGTAAGCTCCTACAATGAGCAGTTCTTC CSVERLAVSSYNEQFF
TRBJ1-6 NA NA TRBV7-9 TGTGCCAGCACCCAACGCGGGGAGATAAGTTCACCCCTCCACTTT CASTQRGEISSPLHF
TRBJ1-6 many TRBD1 TRBV5-5 TGTGCCAGCAGCTTGGCTACAGGGGGCTTTAATTCACCCCTCCACTTT CASSLATGGFNSPLHF
TRBJ2-5 many NA TRBV7-6 TGTGCCAGCAGCACAAGGACAAGGGAGACCCAGTACTTC CASSTRTRETQYF
TRBJ1-5 once NA TRBV20-1 TGCAGTACTATTAAGGGGGACAATCAGCCCCAGCATTTT CSTIKGDNQPQHF
TRBJ1-5 many NA TRBV7-2 TGTGCCAGCAGCTTAGGGCGTCAGCCCCAGCATTTT CASSLGRQPQHF
TRBJ2-7 many TRBD1 TRBV6-1 TGTGCCAGCGCTGGACAGGGAGAGCTTCAGCAGTACTTC CASAGQGELQQYF
TRBJ1-5 many NA TRBV11-2 TGTGCCAGCAGCTTAGCGTCCGGGGGGCAGCCCCAGCATTTT CASSLASGGQPQHF
TRBJ2-5 few NA TRBV5-1 TGCGCCAGCAGCTTGGAAGTAGCCTTGGAGACCCAGTACTTC CASSLEVALETQYF
TRBJ1-2 many NA TRBV4-1 TGCGCCAGCAGCCAAGGTCCCCTCGTGAGGGATGGCTACACCTTC CASSQGPLVRDGYTF
TRBJ1-3 many NA TRBV7-8 TGTGCCAGCAGCTTGATGACACCAGGCTCTGGAAACACCATATATTTT CASSLMTPGSGNTIYF
TRBJ2-5 many NA TRBV20-1 TGCAGTGCTAGTGCGGGGAGACAAGAGACCCAGTACTTC CSASAGRQETQYF
TRBJ2-5 NA TRBD2 TRBV7-6 TGTGCCAGCAGCCAATTAGCGGGGGATCAAGAGACCCAGTACTTC CASSQLAGDQETQYF